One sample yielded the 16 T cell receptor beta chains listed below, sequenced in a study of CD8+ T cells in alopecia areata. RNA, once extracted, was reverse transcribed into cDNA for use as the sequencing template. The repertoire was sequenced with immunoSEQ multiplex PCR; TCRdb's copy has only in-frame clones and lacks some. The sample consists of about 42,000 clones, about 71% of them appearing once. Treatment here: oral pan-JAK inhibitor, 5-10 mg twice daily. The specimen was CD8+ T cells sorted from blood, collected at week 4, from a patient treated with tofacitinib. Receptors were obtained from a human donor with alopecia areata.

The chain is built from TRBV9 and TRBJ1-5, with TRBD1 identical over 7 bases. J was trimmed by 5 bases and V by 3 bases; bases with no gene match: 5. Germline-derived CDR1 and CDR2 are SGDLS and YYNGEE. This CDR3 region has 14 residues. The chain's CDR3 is CASSASTGDQPQHF. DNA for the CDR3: TGTGCCAGCAGCGCATCTACAGGGGATCAGCCCCAGCATTTT.

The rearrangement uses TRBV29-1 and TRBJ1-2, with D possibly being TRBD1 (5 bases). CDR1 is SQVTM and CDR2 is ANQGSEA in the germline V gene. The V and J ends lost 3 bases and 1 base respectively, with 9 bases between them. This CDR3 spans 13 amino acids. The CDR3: CSVDFDSNYGYTF. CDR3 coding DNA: TGCAGCGTTGACTTTGACAGTAACTATGGCTACACCTTC.

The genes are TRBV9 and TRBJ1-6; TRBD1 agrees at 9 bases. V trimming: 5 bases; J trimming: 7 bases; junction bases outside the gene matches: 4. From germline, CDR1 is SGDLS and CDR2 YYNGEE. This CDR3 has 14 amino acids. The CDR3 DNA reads TGTGCCAGCAGTACCGGGACAGGGAATTCACCCCTCCACTTT. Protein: CASSTGTGNSPLHF.

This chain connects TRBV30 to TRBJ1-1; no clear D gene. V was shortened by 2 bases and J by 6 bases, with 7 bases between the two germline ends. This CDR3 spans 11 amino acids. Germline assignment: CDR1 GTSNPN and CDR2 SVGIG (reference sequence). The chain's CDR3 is CAWSLSAEAFF. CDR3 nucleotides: TGTGCCTGGAGTCTGTCTGCTGAAGCTTTCTTT.

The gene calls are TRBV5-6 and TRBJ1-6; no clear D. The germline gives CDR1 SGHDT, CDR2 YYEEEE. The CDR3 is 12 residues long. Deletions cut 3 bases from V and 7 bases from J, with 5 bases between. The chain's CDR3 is CASSSGNSPLHF. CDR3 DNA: TGTGCCAGCAGCTCTGGGAATTCACCCCTCCACTTT.

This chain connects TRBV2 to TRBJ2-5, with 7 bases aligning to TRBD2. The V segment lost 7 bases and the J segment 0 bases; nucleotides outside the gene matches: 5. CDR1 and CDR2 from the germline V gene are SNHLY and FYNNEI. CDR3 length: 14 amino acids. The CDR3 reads CASTSGNYQETQYF. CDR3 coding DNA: TGTGCCAGCACCAGCGGGAACTACCAAGAGACCCAGTACTTC.

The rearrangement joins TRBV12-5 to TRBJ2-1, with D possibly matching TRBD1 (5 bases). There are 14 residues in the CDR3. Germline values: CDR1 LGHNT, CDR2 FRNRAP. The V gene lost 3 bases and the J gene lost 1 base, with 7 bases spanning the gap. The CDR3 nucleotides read TGTGCTAGTGGTTTAGGGGCGTCCTACAATGAGCAGTTCTTC. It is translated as CASGLGASYNEQFF.

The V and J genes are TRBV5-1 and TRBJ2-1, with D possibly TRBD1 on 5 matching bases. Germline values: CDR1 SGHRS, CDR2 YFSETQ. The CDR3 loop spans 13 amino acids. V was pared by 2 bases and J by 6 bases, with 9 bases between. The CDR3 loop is CASSLRGPNEQFF. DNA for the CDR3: TGCGCCAGCAGCTTAAGGGGCCCCAATGAGCAGTTCTTC.

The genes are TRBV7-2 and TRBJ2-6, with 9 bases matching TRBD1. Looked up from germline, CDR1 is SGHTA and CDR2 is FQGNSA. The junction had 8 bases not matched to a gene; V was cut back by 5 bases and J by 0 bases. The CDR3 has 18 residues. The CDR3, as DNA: TGTGCCAGCAGCGGGGGGACAGGGCGTCGCTCTGGGGCCAACGTCCTGACTTTC. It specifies CASSGGTGRRSGANVLTF.

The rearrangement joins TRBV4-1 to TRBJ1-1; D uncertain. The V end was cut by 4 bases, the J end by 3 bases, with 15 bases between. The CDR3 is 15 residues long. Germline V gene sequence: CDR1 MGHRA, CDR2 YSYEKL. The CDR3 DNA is TGCGCCAGCAGCCCTCTGAGTTCCGTGTACACTGAAGCTTTCTTT. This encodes CASSPLSSVYTEAFF.

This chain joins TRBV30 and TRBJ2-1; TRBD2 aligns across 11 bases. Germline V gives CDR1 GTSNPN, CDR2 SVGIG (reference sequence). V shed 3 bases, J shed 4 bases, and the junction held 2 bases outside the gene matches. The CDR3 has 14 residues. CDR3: CAWRRLAGYNEQFF. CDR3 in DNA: TGTGCCTGGAGAAGACTAGCGGGGTACAATGAGCAGTTCTTC.

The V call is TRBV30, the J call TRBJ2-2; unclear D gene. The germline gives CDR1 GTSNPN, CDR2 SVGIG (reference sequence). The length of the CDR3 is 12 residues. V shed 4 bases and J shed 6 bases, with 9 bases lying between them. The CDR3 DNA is TGTGCCTGGACCCTGTCTGCCGGGGAGCTGTTTTTT. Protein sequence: CAWTLSAGELFF.

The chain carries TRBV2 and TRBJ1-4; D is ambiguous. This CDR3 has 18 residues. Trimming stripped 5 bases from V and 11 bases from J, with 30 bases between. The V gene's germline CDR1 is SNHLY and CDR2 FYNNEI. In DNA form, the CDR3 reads TGTGCCAGCAGTCAACCCACAGCGGCAACCCCCCAAAAAGGCAAACTGTTTTTT. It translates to CASSQPTAATPQKGKLFF.

The chain's CDR3 is CSVDGGIYGYTF. In nucleotides, the CDR3 is TGCAGCGTGGATGGAGGGATTTATGGCTACACCTTC. The genes are TRBV29-1 and TRBJ1-2; no clear D. V was cut by 6 bases and J by 5 bases, with 13 bases left in between. Germline values: CDR1 SQVTM, CDR2 ANQGSEA. The CDR3 spans 12 residues. Full variable domain (outside the CDR3, taken from reference TRBV29-1 and TRBJ1-2): SAVISQKPSRDICQRGTSLTIQCQVDSQVTMMFWYRQQPGQSLTLIATANQGSEATYESGFVIDKFPISRPNLTFSTLTVSNMSPEDSSIYLCSVDGGIYGYTFGSGTRLTVV.

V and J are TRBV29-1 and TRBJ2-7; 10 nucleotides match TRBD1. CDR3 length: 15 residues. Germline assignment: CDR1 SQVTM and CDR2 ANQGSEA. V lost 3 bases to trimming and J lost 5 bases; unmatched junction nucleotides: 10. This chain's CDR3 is CSVDTGQGIVHEQYF. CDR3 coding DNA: TGCAGCGTTGATACGGGACAGGGGATCGTCCACGAGCAGTACTTC.

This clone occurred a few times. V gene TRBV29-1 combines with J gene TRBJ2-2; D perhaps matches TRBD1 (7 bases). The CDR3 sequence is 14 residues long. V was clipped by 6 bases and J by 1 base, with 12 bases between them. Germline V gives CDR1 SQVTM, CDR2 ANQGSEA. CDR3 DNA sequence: TGCAGCGTCGGGGGACAGCAGAACACCGGGGAGCTGTTTTTT. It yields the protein CSVGGQQNTGELFF.